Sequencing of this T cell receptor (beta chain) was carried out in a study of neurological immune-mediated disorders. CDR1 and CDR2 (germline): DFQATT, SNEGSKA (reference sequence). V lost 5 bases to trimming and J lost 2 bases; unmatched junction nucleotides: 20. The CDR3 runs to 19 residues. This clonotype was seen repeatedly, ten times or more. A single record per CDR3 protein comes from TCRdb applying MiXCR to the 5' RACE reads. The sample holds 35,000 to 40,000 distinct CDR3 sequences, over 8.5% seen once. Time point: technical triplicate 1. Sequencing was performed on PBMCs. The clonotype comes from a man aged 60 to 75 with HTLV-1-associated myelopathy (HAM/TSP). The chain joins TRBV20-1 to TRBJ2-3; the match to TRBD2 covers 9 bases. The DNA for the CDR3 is TGCAGTGCTTACTCAGGACTAGCGTTGGGGAACGGGGACACAGATACGCAGTATTTT. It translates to CSAYSGLALGNGDTDTQYF.